A selection of T cell receptor beta chains follows, all from one sample in a study of blood T cell repertoires in COVID-19. Sequencing used immunoSEQ multiplex PCR; TCRdb keeps in-frame clones, though not all of them. The profile shows a few hundred thousand clones, 87% of them singletons. The sample comprised PBMCs or T cells enriched from blood (not recorded which). These receptors were obtained from a woman aged 50 to 65 who had recovered from COVID-19. Both conserved end residues are part of each CDR3. Each record gives: CDR3 length, clone size, J gene, D gene, V gene, CDR3 DNA, CDR3 protein. D genes are given only for firm matches. Clone size appears in some rows only: once, few, many, or a class for an expanded clone.

CDR3 length: 14; clone size: -; J gene: TRBJ1-6; D gene: TRBD1; V gene: TRBV4-2; CDR3 DNA: TGTGCCAGCAGCCAAGGACAGGGGGCCTCACCCCTCCACTTT; CDR3 protein: CASSQGQGASPLHF
CDR3 length: 12; clone size: -; J gene: TRBJ2-7; D gene: -; V gene: TRBV5-8; CDR3 DNA: TGTGCCAGCAGCTCCGGAGGGAACGAGCAGTACTTC; CDR3 protein: CASSSGGNEQYF
CDR3 length: 15; clone size: -; J gene: TRBJ1-5; D gene: -; V gene: TRBV7-2; CDR3 DNA: TGTGCCAGCAGCCCACTATCGGGTAGCAATCAGCCCCAGCATTTT; CDR3 protein: CASSPLSGSNQPQHF
CDR3 length: 13; clone size: -; J gene: TRBJ2-3; D gene: -; V gene: TRBV12-3/TRBV12-4; CDR3 DNA: TGTGCCCCCTCCCGCTCCGGGACAGATACGCAGTATTTT; CDR3 protein: CAPSRSGTDTQYF
CDR3 length: 15; clone size: -; J gene: TRBJ2-1; D gene: TRBD2; V gene: TRBV6-2/TRBV6-3; CDR3 DNA: TGTGCCAGCAGCGAGCGGGGGCCCCGAATCGATGAGCAGTTCTTC; CDR3 protein: CASSERGPRIDEQFF
CDR3 length: 14; clone size: few; J gene: TRBJ1-1; D gene: TRBD1; V gene: TRBV6-2/TRBV6-3; CDR3 DNA: TGTGCCAGCAGTCCCGACAGGGAGAACACTGAAGCTTTCTTT; CDR3 protein: CASSPDRENTEAFF
CDR3 length: 17; clone size: -; J gene: TRBJ1-3; D gene: -; V gene: TRBV7-9; CDR3 DNA: TGTGCCAGCAGCCCCAAGCAGGGCGGAAGCTCTGGAAACACCATATATTTT; CDR3 protein: CASSPKQGGSSGNTIYF
CDR3 length: 15; clone size: -; J gene: TRBJ1-1; D gene: -; V gene: TRBV5-1; CDR3 DNA: TGCGCCAGCAGCCCCGAACAGCCCATGAACACTGAAGCTTTCTTT; CDR3 protein: CASSPEQPMNTEAFF
CDR3 length: 13; clone size: -; J gene: TRBJ1-1; D gene: -; V gene: TRBV12-3/TRBV12-4; CDR3 DNA: TGTGCCAGCAGTTTCCGGGTAAACACTGAAGCTTTCTTT; CDR3 protein: CASSFRVNTEAFF
CDR3 length: 15; clone size: -; J gene: TRBJ2-7; D gene: -; V gene: TRBV4-1; CDR3 DNA: TGCGCCAGCAGCCAAGAGAGACAGGCCTCCTACGAGCAGTACTTC; CDR3 protein: CASSQERQASYEQYF
CDR3 length: 12; clone size: once; J gene: TRBJ2-1; D gene: -; V gene: TRBV29-1; CDR3 DNA: TGCAGCGTTGAGGTCAGCGCGGGGGAGCAGTTCTTC; CDR3 protein: CSVEVSAGEQFF
CDR3 length: 12; clone size: -; J gene: TRBJ1-6; D gene: -; V gene: TRBV25-1; CDR3 DNA: TGTGCCAGCAGACAGACTAATTCACCCCTCCACTTT; CDR3 protein: CASRQTNSPLHF
CDR3 length: 12; clone size: -; J gene: TRBJ1-1; D gene: -; V gene: TRBV7-2; CDR3 DNA: TGTGCCAGCAGCCGCCGGACTACTGAAGCTTTCTTT; CDR3 protein: CASSRRTTEAFF
CDR3 length: 13; clone size: -; J gene: TRBJ1-2; D gene: -; V gene: TRBV6-6; CDR3 DNA: TGTGCCAGCAGTGCCGGGACCAGGGGTGGCTACACCTTC; CDR3 protein: CASSAGTRGGYTF
CDR3 length: 17; clone size: -; J gene: TRBJ1-1; D gene: -; V gene: TRBV18; CDR3 DNA: TGTGCCAGCTCACCGCTGACAGGCGGACACATGAACACTGAAGCTTTCTTT; CDR3 protein: CASSPLTGGHMNTEAFF
CDR3 length: 13; clone size: -; J gene: TRBJ1-1; D gene: -; V gene: TRBV3-1/TRBV3-2; CDR3 DNA: TGTGCCAGCAGCCGAGGGGGGGCCACTGAAGCTTTCTTT; CDR3 protein: CASSRGGATEAFF
CDR3 length: 15; clone size: once; J gene: TRBJ2-3; D gene: TRBD2; V gene: TRBV5-1; CDR3 DNA: TGCGCCAGCAGCTTGGCGGGGGGAGGAGCAGATACGCAGTATTTT; CDR3 protein: CASSLAGGGADTQYF
CDR3 length: 12; clone size: -; J gene: TRBJ1-2; D gene: -; V gene: TRBV7-2; CDR3 DNA: TGTGCCAGCAGCAGCAGGGTAGGAGGCTACACCTTC; CDR3 protein: CASSSRVGGYTF
CDR3 length: 13; clone size: -; J gene: TRBJ1-1; D gene: -; V gene: TRBV5-1; CDR3 DNA: TGCGCCAGCAGCTTTGGAGGTAACACTGAAGCTTTCTTT; CDR3 protein: CASSFGGNTEAFF
CDR3 length: 15; clone size: -; J gene: TRBJ2-1; D gene: -; V gene: TRBV5-1; CDR3 DNA: TGCGCCAGCAGCTTGGACTCGAGCTCCTACAATGAGCAGTTCTTC; CDR3 protein: CASSLDSSSYNEQFF
CDR3 length: 16; clone size: -; J gene: TRBJ2-1; D gene: TRBD2; V gene: TRBV7-2; CDR3 DNA: TGTGCCAGCAGCGCAAGACTAGCGGGATTATCTGGTGAGCAGTTCTTC; CDR3 protein: CASSARLAGLSGEQFF
CDR3 length: 13; clone size: -; J gene: TRBJ2-7; D gene: -; V gene: TRBV3-1/TRBV3-2; CDR3 DNA: TGTGCCAGCAGCCAAGTATATGGGAGGGAGCAGTACTTC; CDR3 protein: CASSQVYGREQYF
CDR3 length: 14; clone size: once; J gene: TRBJ1-2; D gene: TRBD1; V gene: TRBV7-9; CDR3 DNA: TGTGCCAGCAGCTTAGTGGGTGGGACAGTTGGCTACACCTTC; CDR3 protein: CASSLVGGTVGYTF
CDR3 length: 12; clone size: -; J gene: TRBJ1-2; D gene: -; V gene: TRBV5-1; CDR3 DNA: TGCGCCAGCAGCTTGGATCAGGGTGGCTACACCTTC; CDR3 protein: CASSLDQGGYTF
CDR3 length: 14; clone size: -; J gene: TRBJ1-4; D gene: -; V gene: TRBV7-5; CDR3 DNA: TGTGCCAGAAGCCCCTCGGTAACTAATGAAAAACTGTTTTTT; CDR3 protein: CARSPSVTNEKLFF
CDR3 length: 14; clone size: -; J gene: TRBJ1-2; D gene: -; V gene: TRBV6-5; CDR3 DNA: TGTGCCAGCAGTTCCGGGATCACTAACTATGGCTACACCTTC; CDR3 protein: CASSSGITNYGYTF
CDR3 length: 13; clone size: -; J gene: TRBJ1-5; D gene: -; V gene: TRBV10-3; CDR3 DNA: TGTGCCAGCAGCGCGGGGAGCAATCAGCCCCAGCATTTT; CDR3 protein: CASSAGSNQPQHF
CDR3 length: 13; clone size: -; J gene: TRBJ1-3; D gene: -; V gene: TRBV27; CDR3 DNA: TGTGCCAGCAGTTTAGCGGGTGGAAACACCATATATTTT; CDR3 protein: CASSLAGGNTIYF
CDR3 length: 15; clone size: -; J gene: TRBJ1-2; D gene: TRBD1; V gene: TRBV11-2; CDR3 DNA: TGTGCCAGCAGCTCGTCGGACAGGGGGCTGAATGGCTACACCTTC; CDR3 protein: CASSSSDRGLNGYTF
CDR3 length: 15; clone size: -; J gene: TRBJ1-2; D gene: -; V gene: TRBV7-2; CDR3 DNA: TGTGCCAGCAGCGCCCCGGGGGGTACCGGCTATGGCTACACCTTC; CDR3 protein: CASSAPGGTGYGYTF
CDR3 length: 14; clone size: once; J gene: TRBJ1-5; D gene: -; V gene: TRBV27; CDR3 DNA: TGTGCCAGCAGTTTAGCGGGAAACGGTCAGCCCCAGCATTTT; CDR3 protein: CASSLAGNGQPQHF